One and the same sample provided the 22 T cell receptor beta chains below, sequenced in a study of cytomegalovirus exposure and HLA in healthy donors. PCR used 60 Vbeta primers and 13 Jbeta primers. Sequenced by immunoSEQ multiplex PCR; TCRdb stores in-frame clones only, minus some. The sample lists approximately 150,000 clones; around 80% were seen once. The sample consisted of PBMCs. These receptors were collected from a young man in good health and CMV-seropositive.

CDR3 coding DNA: TGTGCCACCACCGGGATTGCGGGGGCCACACCTAGCACAGATACGCAGTATTTT. Encoded protein: CATTGIAGATPSTDTQYF. V usage is TRBV25-1 and J usage is TRBJ2-3; D is perhaps TRBD2 (7 bases). Trimming removed 10 bases at V and 0 bases at J, with 26 bases between. Germline V gene lookup returns CDR1 MGHDK and CDR2 SYGVNS. The CDR3 loop spans 18 amino acids.

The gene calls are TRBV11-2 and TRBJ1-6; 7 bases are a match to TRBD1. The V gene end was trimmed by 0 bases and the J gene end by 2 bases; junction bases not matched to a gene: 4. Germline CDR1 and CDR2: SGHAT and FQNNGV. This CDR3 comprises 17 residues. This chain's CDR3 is CASSLEIGTAYNSPLHF. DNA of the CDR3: TGTGCCAGCAGCTTAGAGATCGGGACAGCCTATAATTCACCCCTCCACTTT.

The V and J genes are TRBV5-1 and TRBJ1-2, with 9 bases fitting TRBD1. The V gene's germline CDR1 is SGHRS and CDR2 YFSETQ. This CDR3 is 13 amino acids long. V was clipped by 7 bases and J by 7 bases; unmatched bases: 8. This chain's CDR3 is CASGDREASGYTF. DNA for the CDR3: TGCGCCAGCGGGGACAGGGAAGCTTCTGGCTACACCTTC.

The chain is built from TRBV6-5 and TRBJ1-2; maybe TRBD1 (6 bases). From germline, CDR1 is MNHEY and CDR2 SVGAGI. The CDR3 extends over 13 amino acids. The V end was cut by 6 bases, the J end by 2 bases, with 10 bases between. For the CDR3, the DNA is TGTGCCAGCAGCCGCAGGGGAAACTATGGCTACACCTTC. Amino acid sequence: CASSRRGNYGYTF.

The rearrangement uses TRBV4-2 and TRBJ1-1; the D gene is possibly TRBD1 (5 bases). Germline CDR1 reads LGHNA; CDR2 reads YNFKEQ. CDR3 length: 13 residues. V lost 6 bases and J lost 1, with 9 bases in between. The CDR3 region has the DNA TGTGCCAGCAGGGACACCGGGAACACTGAAGCTTTCTTT. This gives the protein CASRDTGNTEAFF.

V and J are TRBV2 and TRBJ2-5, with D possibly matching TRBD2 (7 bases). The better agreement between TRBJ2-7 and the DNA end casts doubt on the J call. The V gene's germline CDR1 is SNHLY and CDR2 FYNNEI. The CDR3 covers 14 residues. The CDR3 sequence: CASSVLGGRVEQYF. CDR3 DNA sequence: TGTGCCAGCAGTGTCCTGGGGGGGCGGGTCGAGCAGTACTTC.

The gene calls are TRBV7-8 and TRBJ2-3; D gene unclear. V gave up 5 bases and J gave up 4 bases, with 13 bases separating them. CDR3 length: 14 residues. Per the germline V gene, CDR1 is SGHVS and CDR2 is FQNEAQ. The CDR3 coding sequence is TGTGCCAGCAGCCGCTATACGGTGGCAGATACGCAGTATTTT. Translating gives CASSRYTVADTQYF.

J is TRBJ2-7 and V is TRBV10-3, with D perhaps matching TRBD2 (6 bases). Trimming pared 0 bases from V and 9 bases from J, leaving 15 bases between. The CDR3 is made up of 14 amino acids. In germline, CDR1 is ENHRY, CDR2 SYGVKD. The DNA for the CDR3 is TGTGCCATCAGTGAGTCGTCGGGGGTCCTCGCGCAGTACTTC. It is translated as CAISESSGVLAQYF.

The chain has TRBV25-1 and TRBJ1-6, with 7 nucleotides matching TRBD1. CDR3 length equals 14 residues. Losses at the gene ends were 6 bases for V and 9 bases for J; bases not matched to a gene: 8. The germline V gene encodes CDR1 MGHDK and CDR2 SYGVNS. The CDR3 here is CASREDRAGSPLHF. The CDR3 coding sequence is TGTGCCAGCAGAGAAGACAGGGCTGGTTCACCCCTCCACTTT.

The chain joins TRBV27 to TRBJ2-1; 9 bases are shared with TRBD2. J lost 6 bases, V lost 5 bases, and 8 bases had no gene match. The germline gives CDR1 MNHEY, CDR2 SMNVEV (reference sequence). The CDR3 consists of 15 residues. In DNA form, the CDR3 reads TGTGCCAGCAGTCCCTATAGCGGGAGAGTCAATGAGCAGTTCTTC. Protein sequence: CASSPYSGRVNEQFF.

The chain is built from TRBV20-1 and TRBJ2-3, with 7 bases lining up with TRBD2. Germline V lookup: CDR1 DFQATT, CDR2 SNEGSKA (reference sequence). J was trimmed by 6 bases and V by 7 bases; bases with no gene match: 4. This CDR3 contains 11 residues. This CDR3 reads CSGLAVDTQYF. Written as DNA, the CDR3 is TGCAGTGGGCTAGCGGTCGATACGCAGTATTTT.

The CDR3 loop reads CASSWTGGFGTEAFF. Written as DNA, the CDR3 is TGTGCCAGCAGCTGGACAGGGGGATTTGGGACTGAAGCTTTCTTT. J is TRBJ1-1 and V is TRBV7-9; 10 bases align to TRBD1. The junction had 7 bases not matched to a gene; V was cut back by 4 bases and J by 5 bases. Germline assignment: CDR1 SEHNR and CDR2 FQNEAQ (reference sequence). The CDR3 is made up of 15 amino acids.

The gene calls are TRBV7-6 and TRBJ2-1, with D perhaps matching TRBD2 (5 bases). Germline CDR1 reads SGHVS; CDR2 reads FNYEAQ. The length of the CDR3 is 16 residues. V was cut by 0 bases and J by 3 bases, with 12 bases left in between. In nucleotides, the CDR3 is TGTGCCAGCAGCTTAGCGGAAGCGGACGACTACAATGAGCAGTTCTTC. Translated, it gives CASSLAEADDYNEQFF.

The CDR3 is CASSQDSRIGELFF. In DNA, the CDR3 is TGCGCCAGCAGCCAAGATAGCAGAATCGGGGAGCTGTTTTTT. The V and J genes are TRBV4-1 and TRBJ2-2; D remains ambiguous. V was pared by 0 bases and J by 7 bases, with 9 bases between. The CDR3 length is 14 residues. Germline CDR1 reads MGHRA; CDR2 reads YSYEKL.

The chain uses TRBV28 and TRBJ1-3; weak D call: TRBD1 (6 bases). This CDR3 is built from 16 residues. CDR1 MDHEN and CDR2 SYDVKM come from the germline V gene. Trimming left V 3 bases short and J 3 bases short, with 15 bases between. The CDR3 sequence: CASSFPGDNYGNTIYF. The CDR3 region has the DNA TGTGCCAGCAGTTTCCCAGGGGACAACTATGGAAACACCATATATTTT.

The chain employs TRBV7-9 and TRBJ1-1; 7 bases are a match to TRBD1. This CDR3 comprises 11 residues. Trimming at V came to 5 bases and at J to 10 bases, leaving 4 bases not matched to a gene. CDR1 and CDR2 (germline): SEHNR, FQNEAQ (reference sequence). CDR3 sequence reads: CASSRQGGAFF. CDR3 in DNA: TGTGCCAGCAGCCGACAGGGAGGAGCTTTCTTT.

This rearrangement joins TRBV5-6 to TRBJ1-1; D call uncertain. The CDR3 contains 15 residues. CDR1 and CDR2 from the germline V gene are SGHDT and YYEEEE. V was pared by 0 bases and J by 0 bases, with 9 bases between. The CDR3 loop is CASSLVTRVNTEAFF. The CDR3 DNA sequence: TGTGCCAGCAGCTTGGTGACGCGGGTGAACACTGAAGCTTTCTTT.

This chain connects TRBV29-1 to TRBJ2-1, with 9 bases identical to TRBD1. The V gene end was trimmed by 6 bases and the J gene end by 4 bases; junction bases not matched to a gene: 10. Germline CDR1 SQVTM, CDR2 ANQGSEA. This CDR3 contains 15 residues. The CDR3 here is CSVNTGTGPYNEQFF. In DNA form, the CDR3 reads TGCAGCGTGAACACCGGGACAGGGCCTTACAATGAGCAGTTCTTC.

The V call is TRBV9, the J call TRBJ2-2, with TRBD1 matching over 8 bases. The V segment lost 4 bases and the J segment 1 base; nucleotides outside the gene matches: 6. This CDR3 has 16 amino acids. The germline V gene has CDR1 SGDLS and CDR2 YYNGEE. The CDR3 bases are TGTGCCAGCAGCCCCCGGACAGGGCAGAACACCGGGGAGCTGTTTTTT. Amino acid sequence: CASSPRTGQNTGELFF.

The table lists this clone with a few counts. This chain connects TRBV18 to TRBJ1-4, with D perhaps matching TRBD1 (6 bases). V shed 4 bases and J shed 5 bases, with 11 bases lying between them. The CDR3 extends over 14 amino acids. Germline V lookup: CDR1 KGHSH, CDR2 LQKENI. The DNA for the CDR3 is TGTGCCAGCTCACTCATAGGACAGAATGAAAAACTGTTTTTT. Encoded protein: CASSLIGQNEKLFF.

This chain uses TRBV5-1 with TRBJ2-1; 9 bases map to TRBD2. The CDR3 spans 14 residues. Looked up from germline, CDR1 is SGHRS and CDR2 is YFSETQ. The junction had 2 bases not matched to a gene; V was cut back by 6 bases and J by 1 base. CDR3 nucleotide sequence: TGCGCCAGCAAAACTAGCGGGTCCTACAATGAGCAGTTCTTC. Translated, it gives CASKTSGSYNEQFF.

This chain's CDR3 is CASSIRTGSDTQYF. Written as DNA, the CDR3 is TGTGCCAGCAGTATAAGGACAGGGTCAGATACGCAGTATTTT. The chain employs TRBV27 and TRBJ2-3, with 8 positions matching TRBD1. The CDR3 extends over 14 amino acids. With 5 bases clipped from V and 4 bases from J, the junction kept 5 bases outside the gene matches. Germline V gene sequence: CDR1 MNHEY, CDR2 SMNVEV (reference sequence).